This section outlines one T cell receptor beta chain sequence together with its context. This sample was taken from a study of blood T cells in healthy people across ages. Trimming took off 0 bases at V and 6 bases at J, with 11 bases between the two ends. This CDR3 has 14 amino acids. CDR1 and CDR2 (germline): LGHNA, YNFKEQ. The second PCR ran roughly 6 to 11 cycles with a sample-barcoded 5' primer and J-beta primers. Using its own MiXCR run on the 5' RACE reads, TCRdb lists one record per CDR3 protein. This sample yields roughly 730,000 distinct CDR3 sequences, of which roughly 50% are seen a single time; approximately 24% belongs to the top ten.

The genes are TRBV4-2 and TRBJ1-2, with TRBD1 as a possible D gene (6 bases). Material: blood. The TCR originated in a man in his forties in good health. CDR3 residues: CASSQDTGAHGYTF. The CDR3, as DNA: TGTGCCAGCAGCCAAGATACGGGGGCCCATGGCTACACCTTC.